This TCR beta chain was obtained from a study of a mutant IDH1 vaccine in newly diagnosed glioma (dated by TCRdb to about 2021). In the study overall: Patients received eight vaccinations in weeks 1, 3, 5, 7, 11, 15, 19 and 23, corresponding to visits V03 through V10. Vaccination began 4-6 weeks after radiotherapy alone, or alongside temozolomide cycles in the chemotherapy-containing groups. Of the 32 patients who were treated, approximately 60% were male and 37.5% were female, and the mean age was about 40 years. Before enrollment, patients had received standard therapy of radiotherapy alone, temozolomide alone, or radiochemotherapy with temozolomide; most received the combination. Peripheral blood samples were drawn at six visits, namely V03 (baseline), V05, V07, V10, V12 and V13. For exploratory analyses, 25 treated patients had longitudinal TCRB deep sequencing done wherever samples were available. Here is what the overall study found, with its caveats: Across multiple MHC alleles, vaccine-induced immune responses were seen in more than 90% of patients. Pseudoprogression seemed to be unrelated to changes in the top peripheral T cell clonotypes found by TCRB sequencing. It was noted by the authors that analyses of patient blood samples could not be reproduced owing to sample limitations. Selection of PBMC samples for TCRB deep sequencing was based on availability.

In light of the paper, this sample's time point label describes: week 23, last vaccination. Every vaccine dose consisted of 300 ug of a 20-mer mutant IDH1 peptide in Montanide, administered subcutaneously together with topical imiquimod. The donors had newly diagnosed IDH1-mutant astrocytomas of WHO grade 3 or 4 that showed loss of nuclear ATRX. The samples were drawn from NOA16, a multicentre, single-arm, open-label phase I trial in Germany that tested a mutant IDH1 peptide vaccine in humans for the first time. The DNeasy Blood and Tissue Kit was used to extract genomic DNA from EDTA blood for TCRB sequencing. Library construction relied on the immunoSEQ multiplex PCR assay. Following the manufacturer's protocol, the hsTCRB Kit was used to amplify rearranged TCR beta chain sequences. An Illumina MiSeq was used to sequence the TCRB libraries. Under the source paper's analysis protocol: The proprietary platform of the kit vendor was used for demultiplexing, trimming and gene mapping. TCRdb obtained this table from immuneACCESS and retained in-frame rearrangements with V and J assigned. These tables miss some clones; where compared with another copy, unresolved V genes account for less than half of the shortfall, and the remainder is unexplained. The DNA gave D and trimming, while V, J and clone size come from that table. Across this sample there are approximately 45,000 clones, with approximately 89% seen only once. Of the sample, 3% to 4% is held by the ten largest clones.

From its cysteine to its phenylalanine, the CDR3 spans 14 amino acids. The entry retains the CDR3 DNA only, 42 bases that are in frame from base 1. Reading the germline V gene (reference sequence) gives CDR1 SSHAT and CDR2 FNYEAQ. Concerning this clone itself: Which antigen it targets is not known. A junction end diverges from the germline sequence, so it may reflect a read error.

The TCR sequence derives from a man in his fifties or sixties with glioma. The sequenced sample was PBMCs, obtained from a glioma patient whose treatment included an IDH1 peptide vaccine. The chain uses TRBV7-7 and TRBJ2-7; 5 matching bases give a weak D call of TRBD1. The nucleotides read TGTGCTAGCAGCGTGAGTGACAGTACCTACGAGCAGTACTTC. Its translation reads: CASSVSDSTYEQYF.